This T cell receptor beta chain is drawn from a study of Ad26.COV2.S vaccination and SARS-CoV-2 variants. General study points: Researchers cautioned that TCR breadth and depth analyses may have underestimated total T cell responses. Placebo recipients and vaccine recipients were similar in non-spike TCR breadth.

A word on this clone: Its antigen is not identified.

J gave up 7 bases and V 0 bases, and 10 bases lay outside the gene matches. In germline, CDR1 is ENHRY, CDR2 SYGVKD. The CDR3 length is 16 residues. The repertoire was sequenced with immunoSEQ multiplex PCR; TCRdb's copy has only in-frame clones and lacks some. The profile shows roughly 250,000 clones, approximately 90% of them singletons. The treatment denotes: around 19 received Ad26.COV2.S at low or high dose, single or two shots; 5 received placebo; per-sample allocation not given. On day 63 after the first injection, vaccine and placebo recipients gave samples. The receptor comes from a person aged 18-65 years who received the Ad26.COV2.S COVID-19 vaccine or a placebo. The specimen was peripheral blood, collected in a trial of Ad26.COV2.S vaccine versus placebo. V gene TRBV10-3 combines with J gene TRBJ2-7, with 9 bases aligning to TRBD2. CDR3 protein: CAISESVTRGGVEQYF. The CDR3 coding sequence is TGTGCCATCAGTGAGTCAGTCACGCGGGGGGGCGTAGAGCAGTACTTC.